One TCR beta chain is described in this entry. Its specificity is not known. These data belong to a study of OX40 agonist ivuxolimab in advanced cancers. Background on the study: Patients got intravenous ivuxolimab at 0.01 to 10 mg/kg every 2 weeks. From about 23 to 85 years was the age range, with a mean of about 56 years, and roughly 80% were male. Study-wide results and caveats: Clonal expansion from baseline to week 6 occurred in both CD4+ and CD8+ T cells.

The CDR3 covers 13 residues. Germline CDR1 reads SGHRS; CDR2 reads YFSETQ. V dropped 4 bases and J dropped 2 bases, with 10 bases sitting between them. TCRdb's copy holds only in-frame clones and misses some; the assay was immunoSEQ multiplex PCR. Altogether under 70,000 clones are present, about 85% being singletons, with the ten largest covering approximately 2%. The sequence was obtained from an adult with an advanced solid tumor such as melanoma, head and neck, liver or kidney cancer. The chain combines TRBV5-1 with TRBJ2-7; no clear D. The sequenced sample was CD4+ or CD8+ T cells sorted from blood, obtained in a trial of the OX40 agonist ivuxolimab. The chain's CDR3 is CASSLLGTYEQYF. CDR3 in DNA: TGCGCCAGCAGCCTCCTAGGCACCTACGAGCAGTACTTC. Full variable domain (remainder filled in from reference TRBV5-1 and TRBJ2-7): KAGVTQTPRYLIKTRGQQVTLSCSPISGHRSVSWYQQTPGQGLQFLFEYFSETQRNKGNFPGRFSGRQFSNSRSEMNVSTLELGDSALYLCASSLLGTYEQYFGPGTRLTVT.